These T cell receptor beta chains were read from a single sample in a study of cytomegalovirus exposure and HLA in healthy donors. This table comes from immunoSEQ multiplex PCR, and its TCRdb copy is limited to in-frame clones, with some not included. The data show 75,000 to 100,000 clones, roughly four fifths seen once. Sequencing used PBMCs. The receptors stem from a man between 25 and 39 years old in good health and CMV-seronegative. The CDR3 runs from the conserved cysteine through the conserved F or W. The D gene is left open where the match is weak. Clone size is shown for a subset of rows, as once, few, many or a class of expanded clone.

D gene: NA
clone size: few
J gene: TRBJ1-2
CDR3 length: 12
V gene: TRBV4-1
CDR3 protein: CASSPAGRGYTF
CDR3 DNA: TGCGCCAGCAGCCCCGCGGGTCGGGGCTACACCTTC

D gene: TRBD1
clone size: NA
J gene: TRBJ1-5
CDR3 length: 15
V gene: TRBV18
CDR3 protein: CASSRTGVGDQPQHF
CDR3 DNA: TGTGCCAGCTCACGTACAGGGGTAGGGGATCAGCCCCAGCATTTT

D gene: TRBD1
clone size: NA
J gene: TRBJ2-1
CDR3 length: 14
V gene: TRBV29-1
CDR3 protein: CSDGQGLRDTEQFF
CDR3 DNA: TGCAGCGACGGACAGGGGCTAAGGGATACTGAGCAGTTCTTC

D gene: NA
clone size: NA
J gene: TRBJ2-7
CDR3 length: 14
V gene: TRBV11-2
CDR3 protein: CASSPFDRNYEQYF
CDR3 DNA: TGTGCCAGCAGCCCGTTCGACAGGAACTACGAGCAGTACTTC

D gene: NA
clone size: NA
J gene: TRBJ2-5
CDR3 length: 14
V gene: TRBV29-1
CDR3 protein: CSVERRGKTETQYF
CDR3 DNA: TGCAGCGTTGAAAGACGGGGAAAGACAGAGACCCAGTACTTC

D gene: NA
clone size: once
J gene: TRBJ2-1
CDR3 length: 15
V gene: TRBV12-5
CDR3 protein: CASAPGGSPRNEQFF
CDR3 DNA: TGTGCTAGTGCACCTGGGGGGAGTCCGCGCAATGAGCAGTTCTTC

D gene: TRBD1
clone size: NA
J gene: TRBJ1-6
CDR3 length: 15
V gene: TRBV19
CDR3 protein: CASSIATGYNSPLHF
CDR3 DNA: TGTGCCAGTAGTATCGCGACAGGGTATAATTCACCCCTCCACTTT

D gene: NA
clone size: NA
J gene: TRBJ2-7
CDR3 length: 14
V gene: TRBV7-3
CDR3 protein: CASSLGPGDYEQYF
CDR3 DNA: TGTGCCAGCAGCTTAGGACCAGGGGACTACGAGCAGTACTTC

D gene: NA
clone size: NA
J gene: TRBJ1-2
CDR3 length: 13
V gene: TRBV18
CDR3 protein: CASSPTGGGGYTF
CDR3 DNA: TGTGCCAGCTCACCAACCGGTGGAGGAGGCTACACCTTC

D gene: NA
clone size: few
J gene: TRBJ1-4
CDR3 length: 15
V gene: TRBV5-4
CDR3 protein: CASSLENRPNEKLFF
CDR3 DNA: TGTGCCAGCAGCTTGGAGAACAGGCCGAATGAAAAACTGTTTTTT

D gene: NA
clone size: NA
J gene: TRBJ2-7
CDR3 length: 15
V gene: TRBV9
CDR3 protein: CASSVDGSGTYEQYF
CDR3 DNA: TGTGCCAGCAGCGTAGATGGCAGCGGAACCTACGAGCAGTACTTC

D gene: NA
clone size: NA
J gene: TRBJ2-1
CDR3 length: 15
V gene: TRBV27
CDR3 protein: CASSLLREDYNEQFF
CDR3 DNA: TGTGCCAGCAGTCTCCTCCGGGAAGATTACAATGAGCAGTTCTTC

D gene: NA
clone size: NA
J gene: TRBJ2-4
CDR3 length: 13
V gene: TRBV18
CDR3 protein: CASSPATRTEQYF
CDR3 DNA: TGTGCCAGCTCACCAGCTACGCGGACAGAACAGTACTTC